This TCR beta chain was recorded in a study of regulatory T cells in long-lasting Graves disease. General study findings and limits: Persistent patients shared more public clonotypes (about 2,700) than new patients (about 930).

Assembly of TCR beta libraries relied on iRepertoire HTBI primers together with Arm-PCR of CDR3 regions. Each CDR3 protein is one row after TCRdb ran MiXCR on the multiplex PCR reads. The sample gives some 410,000 distinct CDR3 sequences, about a sixth of which show up once; about 10% is in the top ten. As for time point: newly diagnosed GD, antithyroid drugs for less than 3 months. The authors made the TCR library using RNA they extracted from PBMCs. This clonotype was found many times. Its cognate antigen is unknown. The same sample was also used in a study of T cells in Graves' hyperthyroidism and ophthalmopathy.

This TCR was recovered from a young woman with Graves disease. The sample in question was peripheral blood mononuclear cells (PBMCs), obtained at new diagnosis, from a patient treated with antithyroid drugs.

In DNA form, the CDR3 reads TGTGCCAGCAGCCAAGTTTCCTTGGGGTTGTTCTTC. Translation: CASSQVSLGLFF. The chain combines TRBV3-1 with TRBJ2-1; no firm D call. The CDR3 length is 12 residues. Germline V CDR1 and CDR2: LGHDT, YNNKEL (reference sequence). V was pared by 1 base and J by 15 bases, with 13 bases between.